The 17 T cell receptor beta chains listed next were all sequenced from one sample in a study of T cell responses to AZD1222 COVID-19 vaccine. Clones were read by immunoSEQ multiplex PCR, and TCRdb kept only the in-frame ones, dropping some. The table shows 120,000 or so clones, with roughly 90% occurring only once. The sequenced sample was peripheral blood, obtained on day 0 of AZD1222 vaccination. These receptors were taken from an adult in good health.

This sequence joins TRBV28 and TRBJ2-7; 8 positions agree with TRBD1. V shed 5 bases and J 4 bases; nucleotides not matched to a gene: 10. There are 15 residues in the CDR3. Germline values: CDR1 MDHEN, CDR2 SYDVKM. The CDR3, as DNA: TGTGCCAGCAGTGACCCCGGGACAGGAGATTACGAGCAGTACTTC. Protein: CASSDPGTGDYEQYF. Full variable domain (outside the CDR3, taken from reference TRBV28 and TRBJ2-7): DVKVTQSSRYLVKRTGEKVFLECVQDMDHENMFWYRQDPGLGLRLIYFSYDVKMKEKGDIPEGYSVSREKKERFSLILESASTNQTSMYLCASSDPGTGDYEQYFGPGTRLTVT.

The chain has TRBV28 and TRBJ2-7, with 10 positions matching TRBD2. This CDR3 is 13 amino acids long. The junction had 5 bases not matched to a gene; V was cut back by 8 bases and J by 4 bases. CDR1 MDHEN and CDR2 SYDVKM come from the germline V gene. Written as DNA, the CDR3 is TGTGCCAGCGACTCGACTAGCGGGTACGAGCAGTACTTC. This translates into CASDSTSGYEQYF.

This rearrangement joins TRBV5-4 to TRBJ2-7; D is perhaps TRBD1 (6 bases). V dropped 4 bases and J dropped 0 bases, with 17 bases sitting between them. Germline lookup yields CDR1 SGHNT and CDR2 YYREEE (reference sequence). The CDR3 runs 16 residues. In nucleotides, the CDR3 is TGTGCCAGCAGCCTCGCCCTACTGGGGGCCTCCTACGAGCAGTACTTC. Its protein product is CASSLALLGASYEQYF.

V is TRBV12-5 and J is TRBJ2-7, with 9 positions matching TRBD2. CDR1 LGHNT and CDR2 FRNRAP come from the germline V gene. J was trimmed by 7 bases and V by 6 bases; bases with no gene match: 13. This CDR3 has 15 residues. CDR3 sequence (DNA): TGTGCTAGTGGCTTAGGGACTAGCAAAGGGGAAGAGCAGTACTTC. Protein sequence: CASGLGTSKGEEQYF.

This chain links TRBV28 with TRBJ2-7, with D uncertain. This CDR3 is built from 15 residues. V lost 3 bases, J lost 2 bases, and 14 bases lay in between. The germline V gene encodes CDR1 MDHEN and CDR2 SYDVKM. In DNA form, the CDR3 reads TGTGCCAGCAGTTTTCTCACGGACGGAACCTACGAGCAGTACTTC. As protein: CASSFLTDGTYEQYF.

The V gene is TRBV7-6, the J gene TRBJ2-1, with 8 bases fitting TRBD1. Germline V lookup: CDR1 SGHVS, CDR2 FNYEAQ. The CDR3 loop spans 13 amino acids. V gave up 8 bases and J gave up 14 bases; unmatched junction bases: 14. The CDR3 DNA reads TGTGCCAGCCTAAGGACAGGGCTTCTACCCGAGTTCTTC. It specifies CASLRTGLLPEFF.

The J gene is TRBJ1-2, the V gene TRBV5-5; no clear D gene. This CDR3 has 12 amino acids. V gave up 2 bases and J gave up 3 bases, with 5 bases separating them. Looked up from germline, CDR1 is SGHKS and CDR2 is YYEKEE (reference sequence). The CDR3 region is CASSFRYYGYTF. The CDR3 nucleotides are TGTGCCAGCAGCTTTCGATACTATGGCTACACCTTC.

The chain is built from TRBV19 and TRBJ2-1; 7 nucleotides line up with TRBD2. J was trimmed by 4 bases and V by 3 bases; bases with no gene match: 6. The CDR3 contains 15 residues. Germline V gene sequence: CDR1 LNHDA, CDR2 SQIVND (reference sequence). CDR3: CASSMGRERYNEQFF. CDR3 sequence (DNA): TGTGCCAGTAGTATGGGGCGGGAGCGGTACAATGAGCAGTTCTTC.

The chain is built from TRBV9 and TRBJ2-3; D is unclear. Germline loops: CDR1 SGDLS, CDR2 YYNGEE. Between the trimmed V and J ends, which lost 3 bases and 4 bases, there was a span of 9 bases. The CDR3 runs to 13 residues. In DNA form, the CDR3 reads TGTGCCAGCAGCGCCCAGTTGGCAGATACGCAGTATTTT. Protein: CASSAQLADTQYF.

The chain carries TRBV14 and TRBJ2-7; tentatively, D is TRBD2 (5 bases). The V and J ends lost 0 bases and 1 base respectively, with 13 bases between them. The germline V gene has CDR1 SGHDN and CDR2 FVKESK. This CDR3 region has 16 residues. The chain's CDR3 is CASSQESGWGSYEQYF. CDR3 coding DNA: TGTGCCAGCAGCCAAGAAAGCGGCTGGGGTTCCTACGAGCAGTACTTC.

Written as DNA, the CDR3 is TGTGCCAGCAGCTACACCTCCGGGACTAGCGGGGAGACAGATACGCAGTATTTT. Its translation is CASSYTSGTSGETDTQYF. The chain recombines TRBV11-2 with TRBJ2-3; 13 positions agree with TRBD2. CDR1 and CDR2 from the germline V gene are SGHAT and FQNNGV. This CDR3 is built from 18 residues. With 4 bases clipped from V and 3 bases from J, the junction kept 10 bases outside the gene matches.

The V gene is TRBV20-1, the J gene TRBJ2-1; D is unresolved. The CDR3 contains 13 residues. The germline V gene has CDR1 DFQATT and CDR2 SNEGSKA (reference sequence). V gave up 3 bases and J gave up 4 bases, with 10 bases separating them. The CDR3 loop reads CSASRWPYNEQFF. DNA for the CDR3: TGCAGTGCTAGTAGGTGGCCGTACAATGAGCAGTTCTTC.

This rearrangement joins TRBV7-3 to TRBJ1-2, with TRBD1 as a possible D gene (5 bases). The CDR3 runs 14 residues. Germline V gene lookup returns CDR1 SGHTA and CDR2 FQGTGA. V lost 1 base and J 4 bases, leaving 10 bases between the germline ends. DNA for the CDR3: TGTGCCAGCAGCTTAAACCAAGGGGTCTATGGCTACACCTTC. Amino acids: CASSLNQGVYGYTF.

The V gene is TRBV5-8, the J gene TRBJ1-4, with 9 bases that match TRBD1. The ends lost 0 bases at V and 5 bases at J; junction bases unmatched: 11. Germline V gene lookup returns CDR1 SGHTS and CDR2 YDEGEE. The CDR3 contains 18 residues. The CDR3 DNA sequence: TGTGCCAGCAGCTTGGCCGCAACAGGGGGCGCCGTAAATGAAAAACTGTTTTTT. It translates to CASSLAATGGAVNEKLFF.

This chain joins TRBV7-9 and TRBJ1-2; D remains ambiguous. Germline CDR1 SEHNR, CDR2 FQNEAQ (reference sequence). V was cut by 0 bases and J by 3 bases, with 5 bases left in between. The CDR3 loop spans 13 amino acids. CDR3 DNA sequence: TGTGCCAGCAGCTTAGCCAGAGACTATGGCTACACCTTC. Translation: CASSLARDYGYTF.

For this clone: One end of the junction varies from germline; a read error may be responsible. This chain links TRBV6-2 or TRBV6-3 with TRBJ2-4; possibly TRBD1 or TRBD2 for D (5 bases each). Germline CDR1 and CDR2: MNHEY and SVGEGT. The CDR3 is made up of 16 amino acids. CDR3 bases: TGTGCCAGCAGTAAACCTTCAGGGCTAGCCAAAAACGTTCAGTACTTC. It yields the protein CASSKPSGLAKNVQYF.

V is TRBV2 and J is TRBJ2-7; tentative D call: TRBD1 (5 bases). V was trimmed by 6 bases and J by 0 bases, leaving 9 bases between them. The CDR3 has 13 amino acids. Germline CDR1 SNHLY, CDR2 FYNNEI. CDR3 residues: CASSDSSSYEQYF. The CDR3, as DNA: TGTGCCAGCAGCGACAGTAGCTCCTACGAGCAGTACTTC.